The 14 T cell receptor beta chains below come from one sample, sequenced in a study of T cell changes during pregnancy in multiple sclerosis. Profiled with immunoSEQ multiplex PCR; TCRdb holds only in-frame clones, not every one. In the table there are approximately 33,000 clones, about 92% of which are singletons. The sample in question was CD4+ T cells from peripheral blood mononuclear cells, obtained after pregnancy. The receptors derive from a female donor with multiple sclerosis, enrolled in a pregnancy study.

The gene calls are TRBV19 and TRBJ2-7; 8 bases line up with TRBD2. With 10 bases clipped from V and 5 bases from J, the junction kept 7 bases outside the gene matches. In germline, CDR1 is LNHDA, CDR2 SQIVND (reference sequence). This CDR3 region has 12 residues. Here the CDR3 reads CATSSSGHEQYF. Written as DNA, the CDR3 is TGTGCCACCTCTTCTAGCGGGCACGAGCAGTACTTC.

The J gene is TRBJ1-4, the V gene TRBV7-6, with D uncertain. CDR3 length: 15 residues. Germline lookup yields CDR1 SGHVS and CDR2 FNYEAQ. V lost 5 bases and J lost 8, with 18 bases in between. CDR3 sequence: CASSPSTATGEKLFF. The CDR3 DNA is TGTGCCAGCAGCCCTTCAACAGCCACTGGGGAAAAACTGTTTTTT. Variable domain in full (rest from reference TRBV7-6 and TRBJ1-4): GAGVSQSPRYKVTKRGQDVALRCDPISGHVSLYWYRQALGQGPEFLTYFNYEAQQDKSGLPNDRFSAERPEGSISTLTIQRTEQRDSAMYRCASSPSTATGEKLFFGSGTQLSVL.

V and J are TRBV29-1 and TRBJ2-2, with D tentatively TRBD2 (6 bases). Per the germline V gene, CDR1 is SQVTM and CDR2 is ANQGSEA. The length of the CDR3 is 14 residues. V was trimmed by 4 bases and J by 7 bases, leaving 16 bases between them. The CDR3 region is CSVVVSGVGGELFF. In DNA form, the CDR3 reads TGCAGCGTTGTAGTTTCGGGGGTTGGCGGGGAGCTGTTTTTT.

The chain uses TRBV7-6 and TRBJ2-1; 12 nucleotides match TRBD2. Germline V gene sequence: CDR1 SGHVS, CDR2 FNYEAQ. V gave up 5 bases and J gave up 6 bases; unmatched junction bases: 8. The CDR3 totals 16 residues. The CDR3 sequence is CASSARLAGAINEQFF. Here the CDR3 DNA reads TGTGCCAGCAGCGCCCGACTAGCGGGGGCAATCAATGAGCAGTTCTTC.

This chain joins TRBV28 and TRBJ1-2; 10 bases fit TRBD1. V dropped 6 bases and J dropped 8; count of bases not matched to a gene: 9. CDR3 length: 14 residues. CDR1 and CDR2 from the germline V gene are MDHEN and SYDVKM. CDR3 nucleotide sequence: TGTGCCAGCAGCTCCGCTCGGACAGGGGGAGGCTACACCTTC. Its translation: CASSSARTGGGYTF.

The chain combines TRBV15 with TRBJ2-1, with 7 bases aligning to TRBD2. Germline CDR1 and CDR2: LNHNV and YYDKDF (reference sequence). J gave up 8 bases and V 1 base, and 8 bases lay outside the gene matches. The CDR3 length is 15 residues. This chain's CDR3 is CATSRGGRAWDEQFF. The CDR3 bases are TGTGCCACCAGCAGAGGGGGGAGGGCCTGGGATGAGCAGTTCTTC.

The V and J genes are TRBV5-1 and TRBJ2-3; 9 bases agree with TRBD1. V was pared by 2 bases and J by 1 base, with 2 bases of the junction left unmatched. The germline V gene has CDR1 SGHRS and CDR2 YFSETQ. The CDR3 extends over 15 amino acids. The CDR3 reads CASSFGTGRTDTQYF. The CDR3 nucleotides are TGCGCCAGCAGCTTCGGGACAGGGCGCACAGATACGCAGTATTTT.

The V and J genes are TRBV15 and TRBJ1-1; D unresolved. CDR1 is LNHNV and CDR2 is YYDKDF in the germline V gene (reference sequence). The CDR3 contains 14 residues. Between the trimmed V and J ends, which lost 1 base and 4 bases, there was a span of 10 bases. CDR3 residues: CATSRVTLGTEAFF. The CDR3 nucleotides are TGTGCCACCAGCAGAGTGACTCTTGGCACTGAAGCTTTCTTT.

The chain joins TRBV30 to TRBJ1-2; no clear D. The CDR3 length is 15 residues. Per the germline V gene, CDR1 is GTSNPN and CDR2 is SVGIG (reference sequence). The V and J ends lost 0 bases and 0 bases respectively, with 11 bases between them. DNA of the CDR3: TGTGCCTGGAGTGTACGGGGAGGACCTAACTATGGCTACACCTTC. Translation gives CAWSVRGGPNYGYTF.

This clone was seen only a few times. This rearrangement joins TRBV7-9 to TRBJ1-2; TRBD1 matches 9 bases. Germline CDR1 and CDR2: SEHNR and FQNEAQ (reference sequence). This CDR3 region has 16 residues. With 5 bases clipped from V and 7 bases from J, the junction kept 14 bases outside the gene matches. CDR3 region: CASSLDRDRDYGGYTF. The CDR3 DNA reads as TGTGCCAGCAGCCTGGACCGGGACAGGGATTATGGTGGCTACACCTTC. The full variable domain, with the rest looked up from reference TRBV7-9 and TRBJ1-2, is DTGVSQNPRHKITKRGQNVTFRCDPISEHNRLYWYRQTLGQGPEFLTYFQNEAQLEKSRLLSDRFSAERPKGSFSTLEIQRTEQGDSAMYLCASSLDRDRDYGGYTFGSGTRLTVV.

The chain employs TRBV2 and TRBJ2-7; perhaps TRBD2 as D (6 bases). Germline values: CDR1 SNHLY, CDR2 FYNNEI. The V gene lost 2 bases and the J gene lost 0 bases, with 11 bases spanning the gap. The CDR3 contains 15 residues. The CDR3 region is CASSEPLATSYEQYF. The CDR3 region has the DNA TGTGCCAGCAGTGAACCCCTAGCGACCTCCTACGAGCAGTACTTC.

The rearrangement uses TRBV27 and TRBJ2-5; TRBD2 might be the D (5 bases). Trimming removed 5 bases from V and 4 bases from J, with 14 bases in between. The CDR3 runs 14 residues. Germline CDR1 and CDR2: MNHEY and SMNVEV (reference sequence). The CDR3 bases are TGTGCCAGCAGTCCCCTGGTTGGAGGAGAGACCCAGTACTTC. It is translated as CASSPLVGGETQYF.

The V gene is TRBV10-3, the J gene TRBJ1-4, with no clear D. The CDR3 length is 13 residues. V was cut by 6 bases and J by 5 bases, with 10 bases left in between. The V gene's germline CDR1 is ENHRY and CDR2 SYGVKD. In DNA, the CDR3 is TGTGCCATCAGGAAACAGACAAATGAAAAACTGTTTTTT. Its translation is CAIRKQTNEKLFF.

The chain employs TRBV5-1 and TRBJ2-2; 11 bases match TRBD2. Germline trimming cut 3 bases from V and 6 bases from J; bases unmatched to any gene: 7. The V gene's germline CDR1 is SGHRS and CDR2 YFSETQ. The CDR3 extends over 16 amino acids. CDR3: CASSSKPSGGPGELFF. CDR3 sequence (DNA): TGCGCCAGCAGCTCCAAGCCTAGCGGGGGGCCCGGGGAGCTGTTTTTT.